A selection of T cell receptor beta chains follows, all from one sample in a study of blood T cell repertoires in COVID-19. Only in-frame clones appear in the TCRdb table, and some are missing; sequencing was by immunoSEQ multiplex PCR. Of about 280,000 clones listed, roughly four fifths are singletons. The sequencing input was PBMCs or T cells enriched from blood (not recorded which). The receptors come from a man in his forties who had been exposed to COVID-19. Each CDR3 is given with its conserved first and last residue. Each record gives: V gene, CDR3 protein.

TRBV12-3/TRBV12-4,CASSLLKGEVQYF
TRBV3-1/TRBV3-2,CASSPSDRRTTNEKLFF
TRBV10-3,CAISAQGSYNEQFF
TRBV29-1,CSVLSGQGAYEQYF
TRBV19,CASRTSSRTGELFF
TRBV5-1,CASSFTHGISYEQYF
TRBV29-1,CSVDGREDTQYF
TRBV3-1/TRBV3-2,CASSVRGPGEKLFF
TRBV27,CASSWKLRRGTYTQYF
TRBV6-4,CASSQLAGNTDTQYF
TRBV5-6,CASSPTGTGGIETQYF
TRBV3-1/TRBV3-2,CASSHTGANLNTEAFF
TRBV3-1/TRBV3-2,CASSQGTGRSNQPQHF
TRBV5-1,CASSSQGAGGELFF
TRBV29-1,CSVSGGRNYGYTF
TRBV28,CASSPLEGGNQPQHF
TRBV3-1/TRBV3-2,CASSQESGSPYF
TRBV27,CASSLLRAGDEQFF
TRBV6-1,CASSEAFRQGDTIYF
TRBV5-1,CASSFIAGEQYF
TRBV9,CASSQGDRSYEQYF
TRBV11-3,CASSLDSGQQFYGYTF
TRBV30,CAWTPGGTGLKAFF
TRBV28,CASSSGQGRNTIYF
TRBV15,CATSRSLPGDTEAFF
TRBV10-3,CVVSPRLAGGTGELFF
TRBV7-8,CASSSGRDGELFF
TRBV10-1,CASSESLNTGELFF
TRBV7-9,CASSLGTGLGEKLFF
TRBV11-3,CASSTRGASGSYNEQFF
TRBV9,CASSPTGGERHYF
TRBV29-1,CAYLINEQFF
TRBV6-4,CASSDLFQGSYGYTF
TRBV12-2,CASPIRLPGSGDTQYF
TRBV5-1,CASSEQGQDYGYTF
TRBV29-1,CSVEPLSNTEAFF
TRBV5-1,CASSTQGRIEGLFF
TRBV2,CASSTGAGRGEAFF
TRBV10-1,CASSVTRTDTQYF
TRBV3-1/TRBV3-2,CASSQEDRGLVETQYF